This T cell receptor beta chain appears in the sequencing data of a study of shared clonotypes between healthy human individuals. As for the study in general: Aged 18 to 49, the donors were a couple of women and three men. The study's findings and limits: Among donors, clonotype sharing was expected to be affected by sequencing depth.

A note on this clone: Its target is not known.

The germline V gene encodes CDR1 SGHTS and CDR2 YDEGEE. J lost 4 bases, V lost 1 base, and 11 bases had no gene match. This CDR3 region has 17 residues. Running of the assay took place at deep level. Measured with immunoSEQ multiplex PCR; TCRdb has only the in-frame clones, and not every one. The sample records roughly 590,000 clones, 95% being singletons. Terminally differentiated effector memory CD45RA+ cells were excluded by CCR7 positive selection of CD45RO-negative cells. Sequences were obtained from naive CD8+ T cells sorted from blood. The chain employs TRBV5-8 and TRBJ2-1, with 7 bases that match TRBD2. This receptor was identified in a woman between 25 and 40 years old in good health. Here the CDR3 reads CASSLLGGSTLYNEQFF. As DNA, the CDR3 is TGTGCCAGCAGCTTGCTTGGCGGGAGTACCCTTTACAATGAGCAGTTCTTC.